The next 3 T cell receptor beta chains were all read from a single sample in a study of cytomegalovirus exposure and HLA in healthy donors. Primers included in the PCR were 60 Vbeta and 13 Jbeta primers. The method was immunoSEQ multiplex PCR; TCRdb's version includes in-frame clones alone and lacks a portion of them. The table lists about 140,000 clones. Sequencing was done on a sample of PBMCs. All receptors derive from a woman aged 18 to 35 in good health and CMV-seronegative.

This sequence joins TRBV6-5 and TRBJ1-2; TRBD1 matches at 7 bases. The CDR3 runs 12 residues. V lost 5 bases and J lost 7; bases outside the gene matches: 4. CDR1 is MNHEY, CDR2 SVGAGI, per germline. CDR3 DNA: TGTGCCAGCAGTAAGACAGGGTCTGGCTACACCTTC. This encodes CASSKTGSGYTF.

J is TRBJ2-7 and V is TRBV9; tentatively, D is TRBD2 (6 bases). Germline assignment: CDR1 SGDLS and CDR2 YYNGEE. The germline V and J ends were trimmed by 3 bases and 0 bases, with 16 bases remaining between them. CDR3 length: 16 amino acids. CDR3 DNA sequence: TGTGCCAGCAGCGCCCCCGGGGGTCGAAGCTCCTACGAGCAGTACGTC. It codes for CASSAPGGRSSYEQYV.

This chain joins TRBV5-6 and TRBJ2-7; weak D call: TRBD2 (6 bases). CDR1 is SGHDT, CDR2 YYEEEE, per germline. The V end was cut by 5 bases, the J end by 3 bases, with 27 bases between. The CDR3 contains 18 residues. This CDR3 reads CASSSSSKDGRGRYEQYV. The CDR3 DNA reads TGTGCCAGCAGTTCATCTAGCAAGGACGGGCGGGGACGCTACGAGCAGTACGTC.